The next 2 T cell receptor beta chains were all read from a single sample in a study of T cell repertoires in cytomegalovirus infection. From the reads, TCRdb called clonotypes with MiXCR, one entry per CDR3 protein. The data show about 890,000 distinct CDR3 sequences, around 30% seen once. No antigen has been identified for these receptors. Sequenced here: cultured CD8+ T cells from PBMCs, sampled from culture after CMV antigen stimulation. The receptors were gathered from a human donor in good health (CMV status not recorded). Some clones in this sample may be carry-over from other donors' samples.

This clonotype was observed a handful of times. The V call is TRBV6-1, the J call TRBJ2-1; D remains unclear. This CDR3 is built from 15 residues. V was cut by 1 base and J by 2 bases, with 9 bases left in between. CDR1 is MNHNS, CDR2 SASEGT, per germline. The CDR3 sequence is CASSEVWGTYNEQFF. CDR3 sequence (DNA): TGTGCCAGCAGTGAAGTGTGGGGTACCTACAATGAGCAGTTCTTC.

This chain links TRBV19 with TRBJ1-1; D is unresolved. Trimming pared 7 bases from V and 7 bases from J, leaving 16 bases between. There are 13 residues in the CDR3. CDR1 and CDR2 from the germline V gene are LNHDA and SQIVND (reference sequence). In DNA form, the CDR3 reads TGTGCCAGTATGGCAGGCCCACCTTTTGAAGCTTTCTTT. It encodes CASMAGPPFEAFF.